This T cell receptor beta chain stems from a study of T cell responses to AZD1222 COVID-19 vaccine. Remarks on this clone: The antigen is unknown.

Whole-study findings and limits: Reportedly, nearly half of unique spike TCRs recognized epitopes outside B.1.351/B.1.1.7 mutations.

Germline loops: CDR1 ENHRY, CDR2 SYGVKD. The CDR3 is 16 amino acids. With 3 bases clipped from V and 6 bases from J, the junction kept 10 bases outside the gene matches. This table comes from immunoSEQ multiplex PCR, and its TCRdb copy is limited to in-frame clones, with some not included. The data hold approximately 150,000 clones, with under 95% observed a single time. J is TRBJ2-7 and V is TRBV10-3, with 11 bases aligning to TRBD2. This TCR came from an adult in good health. This material consisted of peripheral blood, taken on day 0 of AZD1222 vaccination. The CDR3 DNA sequence: TGTGCCATCAGTGACACTAGCGGGAGTGGGGCTGGCGAGCAGTACTTC. This gives the protein CAISDTSGSGAGEQYF.